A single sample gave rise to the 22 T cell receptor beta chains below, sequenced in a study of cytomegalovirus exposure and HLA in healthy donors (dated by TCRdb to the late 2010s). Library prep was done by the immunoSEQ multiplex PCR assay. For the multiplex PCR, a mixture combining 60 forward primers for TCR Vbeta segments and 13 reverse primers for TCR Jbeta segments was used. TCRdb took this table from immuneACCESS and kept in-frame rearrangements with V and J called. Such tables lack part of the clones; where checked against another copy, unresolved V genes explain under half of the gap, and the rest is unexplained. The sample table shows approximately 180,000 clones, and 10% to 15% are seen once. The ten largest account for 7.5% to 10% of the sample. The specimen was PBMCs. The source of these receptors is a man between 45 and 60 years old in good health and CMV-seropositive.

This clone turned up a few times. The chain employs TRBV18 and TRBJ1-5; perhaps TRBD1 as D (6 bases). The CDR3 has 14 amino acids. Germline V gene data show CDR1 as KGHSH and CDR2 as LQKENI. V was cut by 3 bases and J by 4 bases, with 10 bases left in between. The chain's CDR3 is CASSPGQPNQPQHF. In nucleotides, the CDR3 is TGTGCCAGCTCACCCGGACAGCCTAATCAGCCCCAGCATTTT.

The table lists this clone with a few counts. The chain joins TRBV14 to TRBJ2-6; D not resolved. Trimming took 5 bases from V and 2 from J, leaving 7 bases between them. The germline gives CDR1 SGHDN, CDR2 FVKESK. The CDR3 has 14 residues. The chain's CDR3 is CASSETTGANVLTF. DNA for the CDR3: TGTGCCAGCAGCGAAACAACTGGGGCCAACGTCCTGACTTTC.

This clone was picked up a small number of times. The CDR3 sequence: CASSFERGGRYNEQFF. The CDR3 nucleotides are TGCGCCAGCAGCTTCGAGAGGGGGGGCCGTTACAATGAGCAGTTCTTC. The V call is TRBV5-1, the J call TRBJ2-1; D may be TRBD2 (7 bases). Trimming took off 2 bases at V and 4 bases at J, with 16 bases between the two ends. The CDR3 consists of 16 residues. Germline V gives CDR1 SGHRS, CDR2 YFSETQ.

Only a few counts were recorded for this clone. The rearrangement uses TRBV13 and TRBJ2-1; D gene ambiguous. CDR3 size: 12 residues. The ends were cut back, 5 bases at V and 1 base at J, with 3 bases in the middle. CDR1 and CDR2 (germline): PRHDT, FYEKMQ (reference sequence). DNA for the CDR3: TGTGCCAGCAGCCGGTCCTACAATGAGCAGTTCTTC. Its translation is CASSRSYNEQFF.

The CDR3 here is CASSPPGLAGGDEQFF. The CDR3 DNA reads as TGTGCCAGCTCACCACCGGGACTAGCGGGGGGCGATGAGCAGTTCTTC. This chain links TRBV18 with TRBJ2-1; 15 bases map to TRBD2. This CDR3 is built from 16 residues. Germline assignment: CDR1 KGHSH and CDR2 LQKENI. V was pared by 0 bases and J by 8 bases, with 2 bases of the junction left unmatched.

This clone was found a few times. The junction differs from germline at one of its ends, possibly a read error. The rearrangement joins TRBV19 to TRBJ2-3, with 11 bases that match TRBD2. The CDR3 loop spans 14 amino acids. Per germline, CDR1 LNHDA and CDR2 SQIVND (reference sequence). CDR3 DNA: TGTGCCAGTAGAATAGCGGGGGGGGAAGATACGCAGTATTTT. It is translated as CASRIAGGEDTQYF.

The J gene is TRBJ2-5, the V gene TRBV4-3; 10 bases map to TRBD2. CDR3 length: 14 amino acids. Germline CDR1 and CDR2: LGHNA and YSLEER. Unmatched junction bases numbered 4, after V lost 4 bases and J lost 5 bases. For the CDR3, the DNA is TGCGCCAGCAGCCTTAGCGGGGGGAGGGAGACCCAGTACTTC. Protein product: CASSLSGGRETQYF.

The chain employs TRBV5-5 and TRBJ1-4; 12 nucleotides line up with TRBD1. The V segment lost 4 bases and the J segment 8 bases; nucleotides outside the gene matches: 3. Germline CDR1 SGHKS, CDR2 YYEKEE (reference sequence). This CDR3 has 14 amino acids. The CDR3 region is CASSRDRGREKLFF. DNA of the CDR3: TGTGCCAGCAGCCGGGACAGGGGGCGGGAAAAACTGTTTTTT.

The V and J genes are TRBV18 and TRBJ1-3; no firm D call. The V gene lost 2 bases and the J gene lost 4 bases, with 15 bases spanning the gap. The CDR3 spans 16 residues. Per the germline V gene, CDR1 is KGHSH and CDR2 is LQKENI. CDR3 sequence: CASSPGSAPGGNTIYF. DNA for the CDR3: TGTGCCAGCTCACCAGGTTCGGCTCCGGGAGGAAACACCATATATTTT.

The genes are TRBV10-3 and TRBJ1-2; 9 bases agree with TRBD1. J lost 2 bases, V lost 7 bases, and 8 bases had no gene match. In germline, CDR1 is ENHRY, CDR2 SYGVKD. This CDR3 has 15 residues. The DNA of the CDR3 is TGTGCCATCAAGTCAACAGGGGGCGCGAACTATGGCTACACCTTC. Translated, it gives CAIKSTGGANYGYTF.

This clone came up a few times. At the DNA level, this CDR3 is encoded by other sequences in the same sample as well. CDR3 nucleotides: TGCGCCAGCAGCTTGACAGGCTTGAACACTGAAGCTTTCTTT. Its translation: CASSLTGLNTEAFF. The V gene is TRBV5-1, the J gene TRBJ1-1; tentative D call: TRBD1 (5 bases). Germline CDR1 SGHRS, CDR2 YFSETQ. Trimming left V 1 base short and J 0 bases short, with 7 bases between. The CDR3 runs 14 residues.

The CDR3 nucleotides read TGTGCCAGCAGCCACGCGCAGGGGCGCAGGGAGACCCAGTACTTC. Amino acids: CASSHAQGRRETQYF. The chain joins TRBV5-4 to TRBJ2-5, with a weak D call TRBD1 (6 bases). Germline CDR1 is SGHNT and CDR2 is YYREEE (reference sequence). The V gene lost 4 bases and the J gene lost 5 bases, with 18 bases spanning the gap. The CDR3 is made up of 15 amino acids.

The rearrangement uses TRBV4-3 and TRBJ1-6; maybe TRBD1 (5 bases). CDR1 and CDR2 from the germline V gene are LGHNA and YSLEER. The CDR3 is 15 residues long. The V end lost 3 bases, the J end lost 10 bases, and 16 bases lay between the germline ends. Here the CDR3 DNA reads TGCGCCAGCAGCCAGATGTGGGGCGGGATCTCACCCCTCCACTTT. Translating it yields CASSQMWGGISPLHF.

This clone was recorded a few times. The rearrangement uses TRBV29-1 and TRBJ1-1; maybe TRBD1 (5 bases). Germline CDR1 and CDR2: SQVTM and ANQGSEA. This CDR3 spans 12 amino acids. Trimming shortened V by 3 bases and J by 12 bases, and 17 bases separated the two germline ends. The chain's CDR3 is CSVEVRGRATFF. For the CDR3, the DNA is TGCAGCGTTGAGGTCCGGGGGAGGGCCACTTTCTTT.

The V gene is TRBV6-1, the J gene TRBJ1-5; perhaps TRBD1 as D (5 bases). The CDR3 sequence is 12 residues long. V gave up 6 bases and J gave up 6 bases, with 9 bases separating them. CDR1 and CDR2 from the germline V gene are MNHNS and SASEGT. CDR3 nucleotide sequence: TGTGCCAGCAGGACAGTGGGTCAGCCCCAGCATTTT. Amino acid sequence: CASRTVGQPQHF.

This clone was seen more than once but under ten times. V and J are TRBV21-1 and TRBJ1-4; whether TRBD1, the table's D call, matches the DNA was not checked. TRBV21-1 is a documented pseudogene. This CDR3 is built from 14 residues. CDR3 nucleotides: TGTGCCTTATCTGAGGGGACAGGGGGGGAAAAACTGTTTTTT. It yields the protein CALSEGTGGEKLFF.

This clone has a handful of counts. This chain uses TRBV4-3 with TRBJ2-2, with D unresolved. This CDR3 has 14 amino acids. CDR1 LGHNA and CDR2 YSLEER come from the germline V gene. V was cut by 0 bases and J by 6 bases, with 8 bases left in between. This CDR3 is CASSQDGRSGELFF. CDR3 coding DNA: TGCGCCAGCAGCCAAGACGGCAGGTCCGGGGAGCTGTTTTTT.

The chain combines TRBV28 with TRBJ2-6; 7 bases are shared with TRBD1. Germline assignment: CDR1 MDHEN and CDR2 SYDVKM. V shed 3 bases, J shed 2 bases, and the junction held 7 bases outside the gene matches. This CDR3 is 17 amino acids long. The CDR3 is CASSFGTVSPGANVLTF. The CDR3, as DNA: TGTGCCAGCAGTTTCGGGACAGTCTCCCCTGGGGCCAACGTCCTGACTTTC.

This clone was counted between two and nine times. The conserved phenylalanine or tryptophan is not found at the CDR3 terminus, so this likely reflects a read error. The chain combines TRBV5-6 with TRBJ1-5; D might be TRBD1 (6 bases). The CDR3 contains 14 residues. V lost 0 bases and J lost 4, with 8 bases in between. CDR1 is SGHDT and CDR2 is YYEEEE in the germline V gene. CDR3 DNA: TGTGCCAGCAGCTTGGAAGGGGGTAATCAGCCCCAGCATCTT. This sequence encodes CASSLEGGNQPQHL.

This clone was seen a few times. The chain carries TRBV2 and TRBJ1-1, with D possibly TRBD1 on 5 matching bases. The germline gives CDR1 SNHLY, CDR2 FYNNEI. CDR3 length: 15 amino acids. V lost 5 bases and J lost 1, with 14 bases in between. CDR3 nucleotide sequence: TGTGCCAGCAGTTTTCGACAGACCCGGAACACTGAAGCTTTCTTT. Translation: CASSFRQTRNTEAFF.

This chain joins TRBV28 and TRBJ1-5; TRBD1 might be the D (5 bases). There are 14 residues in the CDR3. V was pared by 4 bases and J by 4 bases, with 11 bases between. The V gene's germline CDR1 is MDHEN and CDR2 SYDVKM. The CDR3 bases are TGTGCCAGCAGTTCCAGGGCGGGGAATCAGCCCCAGCATTTT. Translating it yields CASSSRAGNQPQHF.

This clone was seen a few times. The CDR3 loop is CASSLPGVDEQFF. CDR3 in DNA: TGTGCCAGCAGCTTACCCGGGGTCGATGAGCAGTTCTTC. The chain combines TRBV5-4 with TRBJ2-1; possible D gene TRBD2, 5 bases. Trimming took 2 bases from V and 8 from J, leaving 11 bases between them. In germline, CDR1 is SGHNT, CDR2 YYREEE (reference sequence). The CDR3 runs 13 residues. The full variable domain, completed using reference TRBV5-4 and TRBJ2-1, is ETGVTQSPTHLIKTRGQQVTLRCSSQSGHNTVSWYQQALGQGPQFIFQYYREEENGRGNFPPRFSGLQFPNYSSELNVNALELDDSALYLCASSLPGVDEQFFGPGTRLTVL.